One and the same sample provided the 8 T cell receptor beta chains below, sequenced in a study of chemoradiotherapy in HPV16-positive cancers. Clones were read by immunoSEQ multiplex PCR, and TCRdb kept only the in-frame ones, dropping some. The data show about 22,000 clones, over 60% seen once. This sample was obtained from a patient who underwent chemoradiotherapy. The receptors stem from a human donor with HPV-associated anogenital cancer.

This sequence joins TRBV5-5 and TRBJ2-5; unclear D gene. The CDR3 runs 13 residues. Looked up from germline, CDR1 is SGHKS and CDR2 is YYEKEE (reference sequence). Trimming pared 1 base from V and 2 bases from J, leaving 6 bases between. In DNA form, the CDR3 reads TGTGCCAGCAGCTTGCAACCTCAAGAGACCCAGTACTTC. Its translation: CASSLQPQETQYF.

This clone was seen only once. This rearrangement joins TRBV5-8 to TRBJ2-4; weak D call: TRBD1 (6 bases). V gave up 1 base and J gave up 6 bases, with 8 bases separating them. The V gene's germline CDR1 is SGHTS and CDR2 YDEGEE. The CDR3 extends over 13 amino acids. CDR3 coding DNA: TGTGCCAGCAGCTTGAGCAGGGGAAACATTCAGTACTTC. As protein: CASSLSRGNIQYF.

J is TRBJ2-1 and V is TRBV7-9, with TRBD2 matching over 8 bases. This CDR3 has 17 residues. Germline CDR1 SEHNR, CDR2 FQNEAQ (reference sequence). V shed 3 bases, J shed 4 bases, and the junction held 11 bases outside the gene matches. CDR3 sequence reads: CASSFLFSGADYNEQFF. CDR3 DNA: TGTGCCAGCAGCTTTCTATTTAGCGGGGCCGATTACAATGAGCAGTTCTTC.

The chain couples TRBV6-1 to TRBJ2-3; the match to TRBD1 covers 10 bases. CDR3 length equals 14 residues. Germline V gene data show CDR1 as MNHNS and CDR2 as SASEGT. Trimming cost V 9 bases and J 3 bases; bases outside gene matches: 6. The CDR3 bases are TGTGCCAGGGGGGGGACAGGGGAAACAGATACGCAGTATTTT. Its translation: CARGGTGETDTQYF.

The chain is built from TRBV5-1 and TRBJ2-1, with 13 bases fitting TRBD2. The CDR3 runs to 14 residues. CDR1 SGHRS and CDR2 YFSETQ come from the germline V gene. The ends lost 3 bases at V and 14 bases at J; junction bases unmatched: 8. CDR3 bases: TGCGCCAGCAGCTATACCGGACTAGCGGGAGCCGAGTTCTTC. Protein product: CASSYTGLAGAEFF.

This chain links TRBV5-4 with TRBJ1-2; D is possibly TRBD1 (5 bases). CDR3 length: 14 amino acids. Germline V gene lookup returns CDR1 SGHNT and CDR2 YYREEE (reference sequence). Trimming shortened V by 0 bases and J by 6 bases, and 12 bases separated the two germline ends. Here the CDR3 reads CASSLDRGADGYTF. The CDR3 DNA reads TGTGCCAGCAGCTTGGATAGGGGCGCAGATGGCTACACCTTC.

V usage is TRBV5-4 and J usage is TRBJ2-5; 8 bases line up with TRBD2. CDR1 is SGHNT, CDR2 YYREEE, per germline (reference sequence). V dropped 4 bases and J dropped 6; count of bases not matched to a gene: 8. The CDR3 covers 14 residues. CDR3 sequence reads: CASSPGGGEQTQYF. CDR3 DNA: TGTGCCAGCAGCCCCGGGGGGGGCGAGCAGACCCAGTACTTC.

The chain links TRBV7-9 to TRBJ2-5; 10 nucleotides agree with TRBD2. The CDR3 spans 15 residues. CDR1 and CDR2 from the germline V gene are SEHNR and FQNEAQ (reference sequence). V lost 3 bases and J lost 4; bases outside the gene matches: 5. CDR3 nucleotide sequence: TGTGCCAGCAGCTTTCCGGGACTAGCGAGAGAGACCCAGTACTTC. Encoded protein: CASSFPGLARETQYF. The variable domain in full, with the rest retrieved from reference TRBV7-9 and TRBJ2-5, is DTGVSQNPRHKITKRGQNVTFRCDPISEHNRLYWYRQTLGQGPEFLTYFQNEAQLEKSRLLSDRFSAERPKGSFSTLEIQRTEQGDSAMYLCASSFPGLARETQYFGPGTRLLVL.